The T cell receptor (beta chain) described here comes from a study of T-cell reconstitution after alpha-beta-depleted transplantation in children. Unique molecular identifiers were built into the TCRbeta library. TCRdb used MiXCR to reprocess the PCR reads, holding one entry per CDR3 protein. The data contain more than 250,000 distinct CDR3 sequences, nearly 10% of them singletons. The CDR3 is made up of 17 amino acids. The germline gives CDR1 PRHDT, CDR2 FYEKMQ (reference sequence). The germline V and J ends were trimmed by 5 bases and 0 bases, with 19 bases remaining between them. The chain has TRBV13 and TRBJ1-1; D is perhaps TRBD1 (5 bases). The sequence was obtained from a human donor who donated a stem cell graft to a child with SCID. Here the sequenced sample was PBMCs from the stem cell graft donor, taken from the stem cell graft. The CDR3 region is CASSPRRWGTLNTEAFF. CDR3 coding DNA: TGTGCCAGCAGCCCCCGCCGGTGGGGCACTCTGAACACTGAAGCTTTCTTT.